This T cell receptor beta chain was found in a study of vaccination and CD4 T cells after COVID-19. The overall study: Samples after vaccination came a median 72 days past dose two, ranging 14 to 241. Investigators stimulated cells with overlapping spike peptides drawn from SARS-CoV-2, HCoV-NL63, HCoV-OC43 and HCoV-229E.

The study, taken as a whole, reports: A nonsignificant median increase from around 20 to 38 SARS-CoV-2-reactive clonotypes was observed.

Researchers used the Oncomine TCR Beta short-read assay to sequence DNA from cultured CD4+ T cells. TCRdb re-analysed the PCR reads in MiXCR, keeping a single row per CDR3 protein. The sample consists of just over 15,000 distinct CDR3 sequences, roughly 54% of them appearing once. Treatment denoted: roughly 11-day PBMC culture with coronavirus spike peptide pools or control peptides (ViraFEST assay). This clonotype has a single count. The target antigen is unknown. V shed 3 bases and J shed 3 bases, with 5 bases lying between them. This CDR3 contains 11 residues. Germline V gives CDR1 GTSNPN, CDR2 SVGIG (reference sequence).

The sequence was collected from a human donor who had recovered from COVID-19. The J gene is TRBJ1-1, the V gene TRBV30, with a weak D call TRBD1 (5 bases). The sample taken for sequencing was CD4+ T cells from blood, cultured in vitro. CDR3 sequence reads: CAWRGDTEAFF. CDR3 bases: TGTGCCTGGAGGGGGGACACTGAAGCTTTCTTT. Variable domain in full (rest from reference TRBV30 and TRBJ1-1): SQTIHQWPATLVQPVGSPLSLECTVEGTSNPNLYWYRQAAGRGLQLLFYSVGIGQISSEVPQNLSASRPQDRQFILSSKKLLLSDSGFYLCAWRGDTEAFFGQGTRLTVV.